These 28 T cell receptor beta chains share one sample of origin, sequenced in a study of immune cell composition in non-small cell lung cancer. The table came from immunoSEQ multiplex PCR; TCRdb's copy has only in-frame clones and leaves some out. Altogether about 2,000 clones are present, over 75% being singletons, with the ten largest covering over 12%. Sequencing input: lung tumor tissue. The origin of the receptors is a human donor with non-small cell lung cancer.

The CDR3 sequence: CASSEWEGKNTEAFF. The CDR3 nucleotides read TGCGCCAGCAGTGAGTGGGAGGGAAAGAACACTGAAGCTTTCTTT. The rearrangement joins TRBV10-2 to TRBJ1-1, with unresolved D. The CDR3 runs 15 residues. Germline loops: CDR1 WSHSY, CDR2 SAAADI. The V end was cut by 1 base, the J end by 1 base, with 10 bases between.

This chain uses TRBV15 with TRBJ1-6, with D hard to call. V was clipped by 3 bases and J by 2 bases, with 8 bases between them. The germline V gene encodes CDR1 LNHNV and CDR2 YYDKDF (reference sequence). The CDR3 is made up of 15 amino acids. In nucleotides, the CDR3 is TGTGCCACCAGCAGGGACGGGGCCTATAATTCACCCCTCCACTTT. Protein product: CATSRDGAYNSPLHF.

This clone has a single count. The gene calls are TRBV29-1 and TRBJ2-7; 10 positions match TRBD1. The CDR3 consists of 12 residues. From germline, CDR1 is SQVTM and CDR2 ANQGSEA. J gave up 7 bases and V 5 bases, and 5 bases lay outside the gene matches. CDR3 nucleotides: TGCAGCGTTCTCGGACAGGGGGGAGAGCAGTACTTC. This translates into CSVLGQGGEQYF.

This chain joins TRBV6-1 and TRBJ1-3, with a possible D match to TRBD1 (6 bases). Per germline, CDR1 MNHNS and CDR2 SASEGT. The CDR3 has 16 residues. Trimming stripped 3 bases from V and 2 bases from J, with 14 bases between. DNA for the CDR3: TGTGCCAGCAGTGACGGTGGGAGGGGGACTGGAAACACCATATATTTT. Translating gives CASSDGGRGTGNTIYF.

V gene TRBV4-1 combines with J gene TRBJ1-2, with D possibly being TRBD1 (5 bases). There are 16 residues in the CDR3. CDR1 is MGHRA, CDR2 YSYEKL, per germline. Between the trimmed V and J ends, which lost 2 bases and 5 bases, there was a span of 18 bases. The CDR3 DNA reads TGCGCCAGCAGCCAACGTGGGCGGGGACCAACGTATGGCTACACCTTC. It yields the protein CASSQRGRGPTYGYTF.

By sample share, this clone is large (0.1 to 1%). In nucleotides, the CDR3 is TGTGCCAGCAGCCCACACGACGACAGGAACGAGCAGTACTTC. Its translation is CASSPHDDRNEQYF. V usage is TRBV9 and J usage is TRBJ2-7; the D gene is possibly TRBD1 (6 bases). Trimming shortened V by 4 bases and J by 5 bases, and 16 bases separated the two germline ends. CDR1 and CDR2 from the germline V gene are SGDLS and YYNGEE. This CDR3 has 14 residues. Variable domain in full (rest from reference TRBV9 and TRBJ2-7): DSGVTQTPKHLITATGQRVTLRCSPRSGDLSVYWYQQSLDQGLQFLIQYYNGEERAKGNILERFSAQQFPDLHSELNLSSLELGDSALYFCASSPHDDRNEQYFGPGTRLTVT.

The rearrangement uses TRBV19 and TRBJ2-7, with D possibly matching TRBD1 (5 bases). Germline V gene lookup returns CDR1 LNHDA and CDR2 SQIVND (reference sequence). CDR3 size: 12 residues. Deletions cut 3 bases from V and 5 bases from J, with 8 bases between. The CDR3 is CASSIRADEQYF. CDR3 sequence (DNA): TGTGCCAGTAGTATCAGGGCAGACGAGCAGTACTTC.

The gene calls are TRBV5-1 and TRBJ2-5; perhaps TRBD1 as D (6 bases). The germline V gene encodes CDR1 SGHRS and CDR2 YFSETQ. The CDR3 length is 14 residues. V lost 6 bases, J lost 4 bases, and 16 bases lay in between. The CDR3 DNA sequence: TGCGCCAGCAACAAACAGGGCCGGTCAGAGACCCAGTACTTC. Its protein is CASNKQGRSETQYF.

The rearrangement joins TRBV6-1 to TRBJ1-1; tentatively, D is TRBD1 (6 bases). CDR3 length: 15 amino acids. Between the trimmed V and J ends, which lost 7 bases and 1 base, there was a span of 16 bases. Per the germline V gene, CDR1 is MNHNS and CDR2 is SASEGT. DNA of the CDR3: TGTGCCAGCACCAGATTGGGGGGGCGGAACACTGAAGCTTTCTTT. Amino acid sequence: CASTRLGGRNTEAFF.

The chain is built from TRBV7-8 and TRBJ2-5, with 7 nucleotides matching TRBD2. This CDR3 is built from 14 residues. The germline CDR1 and CDR2 sequences are SGHVS and FQNEAQ. J gave up 3 bases and V 2 bases, and 3 bases lay outside the gene matches. The CDR3 DNA follows: TGTGCCAGCAGCTTAATGCTAGCGGAAGAGACCCAGTACTTC. Protein: CASSLMLAEETQYF.

This rearrangement joins TRBV6-5 to TRBJ1-5, with 7 positions matching TRBD1. This CDR3 has 15 amino acids. J was trimmed by 3 bases and V by 5 bases; bases with no gene match: 7. Per germline, CDR1 MNHEY and CDR2 SVGAGI. The DNA for the CDR3 is TGTGCCAGCAGTATACGACAGGGATACAATCAGCCCCAGCATTTT. It yields the protein CASSIRQGYNQPQHF.

V is TRBV5-1 and J is TRBJ1-1; possible D gene TRBD1, 6 bases. The CDR3 has 15 residues. CDR1 is SGHRS, CDR2 YFSETQ, per germline. Trimming removed 4 bases from V and 1 base from J, with 14 bases in between. As DNA, the CDR3 is TGCGCCAGCAGCCGGACAGAGGGTAGGAACACTGAAGCTTTCTTT. It is translated as CASSRTEGRNTEAFF. Based on the CDR3 plus reference TRBV5-1 and TRBJ1-1, the full variable domain is KAGVTQTPRYLIKTRGQQVTLSCSPISGHRSVSWYQQTPGQGLQFLFEYFSETQRNKGNFPGRFSGRQFSNSRSEMNVSTLELGDSALYLCASSRTEGRNTEAFFGQGTRLTVV.

This chain uses TRBV14 with TRBJ2-7; 7 bases line up with TRBD2. V trimming: 1 base; J trimming: 13 bases; junction bases outside the gene matches: 10. CDR3 size: 13 residues. Looked up from germline, CDR1 is SGHDN and CDR2 is FVKESK. CDR3 DNA sequence: TGTGCCAGCAGCCAAGGACCTAGCGGAGCTCAATACTTC. Residues: CASSQGPSGAQYF.

This sequence joins TRBV11-2 and TRBJ2-7; 9 nucleotides line up with TRBD2. This CDR3 has 16 amino acids. Germline V gene data show CDR1 as SGHAT and CDR2 as FQNNGV. With 5 bases clipped from V and 2 bases from J, the junction kept 10 bases outside the gene matches. Here the CDR3 DNA reads TGTGCCAGCAGCCCATCAAGACTAGCGGACCCCTACGAGCAGTACTTC. Amino acids: CASSPSRLADPYEQYF.

This rearrangement joins TRBV23-1 to TRBJ2-2; D remains unclear. TRBV23-1 is placed among ORFs of uncertain function. This CDR3 contains 14 residues. Trimming took 0 bases from V and 4 from J, leaving 6 bases between them. CDR3 sequence: CASSQSSGTGELFF. Written as DNA, the CDR3 is TGCGCCAGCAGTCAATCGTCGGGCACCGGGGAGCTGTTTTTT.

The gene calls are TRBV27 and TRBJ2-6; 10 nucleotides align to TRBD1. Germline loops: CDR1 MNHEY, CDR2 SMNVEV (reference sequence). The CDR3 contains 18 residues. The trim removed 6 bases at V and 0 bases at J, leaving 8 bases unmatched. CDR3 protein: CASRPAGTGVSGANVLTF. In DNA, the CDR3 is TGTGCCAGCAGGCCGGCCGGGACAGGGGTCTCTGGGGCCAACGTCCTGACTTTC. The complete variable domain, with remaining parts taken from reference TRBV27 and TRBJ2-6, reads EAQVTQNPRYLITVTGKKLTVTCSQNMNHEYMSWYRQDPGLGLRQIYYSMNVEVTDKGDVPEGYKVSRKEKRNFPLILESPSPNQTSLYFCASRPAGTGVSGANVLTFGAGSRLTVL.

This sequence joins TRBV28 and TRBJ1-1; D call uncertain. The V end lost 3 bases, the J end lost 0 bases, and 14 bases lay between the germline ends. Germline CDR1 reads MDHEN; CDR2 reads SYDVKM. The CDR3 is 16 residues long. The CDR3, as DNA: TGTGCCAGCAGTTTCCCCAGGTTTAGGATGAACACTGAAGCTTTCTTT. It is translated as CASSFPRFRMNTEAFF.

The chain links TRBV4-2 to TRBJ1-1; D is perhaps TRBD1 (5 bases). Germline CDR1 and CDR2: LGHNA and YNFKEQ. V lost 4 bases and J lost 3, with 12 bases in between. The CDR3 is made up of 14 amino acids. This CDR3 is CASSPSGWDTEAFF. The CDR3 DNA sequence: TGTGCCAGCAGCCCCTCAGGGTGGGACACTGAAGCTTTCTTT.

This rearrangement joins TRBV11-3 to TRBJ2-7; possibly TRBD2 for D (6 bases). Germline V gene data show CDR1 as SGHNT and CDR2 as YENEEA. V lost 5 bases to trimming and J lost 4 bases, with 15 bases between them. CDR3 length equals 14 residues. The CDR3 coding sequence is TGTGCCAGCAGCGCTACGGGACTCCATTACGAGCAGTACTTC. Its protein product is CASSATGLHYEQYF.

The rearrangement joins TRBV12-5 to TRBJ2-5, with 8 bases that match TRBD1. The ends lost 4 bases at V and 6 bases at J; junction bases unmatched: 10. CDR3 size: 15 residues. Germline V CDR1 and CDR2: LGHNT, FRNRAP. The CDR3 spells CASGSSGGLTQTQYF. For the CDR3, the DNA is TGTGCTAGTGGTTCATCAGGGGGCCTTACTCAGACCCAGTACTTC.

The CDR3 sequence is CASSVTHLQGYTQYF. The CDR3 DNA sequence: TGTGCCAGCAGTGTCACTCATCTACAGGGGTATACGCAGTATTTT. This chain uses TRBV2 with TRBJ2-3, with 7 bases aligning to TRBD1. Germline CDR1 SNHLY, CDR2 FYNNEI. V was pared by 4 bases and J by 7 bases, with 11 bases of the junction left unmatched. CDR3 length equals 15 residues.

This sequence joins TRBV18 and TRBJ2-7; D ambiguous. Trimming removed 1 base from V and 0 bases from J, with 4 bases in between. This CDR3 comprises 13 residues. CDR1 is KGHSH, CDR2 LQKENI, per germline. CDR3 nucleotides: TGTGCCAGCTCACCACTGGCCTCCTACGAGCAGTACTTC. This encodes CASSPLASYEQYF.

The chain joins TRBV7-8 to TRBJ2-6, with TRBD1 as a possible D gene (6 bases). V lost 5 bases to trimming and J lost 2 bases, with 13 bases between them. The CDR3 length is 16 residues. Germline-derived CDR1 and CDR2 are SGHVS and FQNEAQ. The CDR3 loop is CASSRMTGAGANVLTF. CDR3 nucleotide sequence: TGTGCCAGCAGCAGAATGACAGGCGCTGGGGCCAACGTCCTGACTTTC.

This sequence joins TRBV19 and TRBJ2-5; D is possibly TRBD1 (6 bases). CDR3 length equals 14 residues. The germline V gene encodes CDR1 LNHDA and CDR2 SQIVND (reference sequence). V was cut by 1 base and J by 4 bases, with 10 bases left in between. In DNA, the CDR3 is TGTGCCAGTAGTATAGTGGGCAGGGGAGAGACCCAGTACTTC. Residues: CASSIVGRGETQYF.

The chain carries TRBV7-9 and TRBJ1-4; the match to TRBD1 covers 9 bases. Germline V lookup: CDR1 SEHNR, CDR2 FQNEAQ (reference sequence). V lost 0 bases to trimming and J lost 0 bases; unmatched junction nucleotides: 8. The CDR3 covers 19 residues. The CDR3 spells CASSLAGWTGAPTNEKLFF. CDR3 bases: TGTGCCAGCAGCTTAGCCGGATGGACAGGGGCCCCAACTAATGAAAAACTGTTTTTT.

The chain uses TRBV27 and TRBJ2-1; TRBD2 matches at 12 bases. Trimming at V came to 5 bases and at J to 8 bases, leaving 13 bases not matched to a gene. The germline CDR1 and CDR2 sequences are MNHEY and SMNVEV (reference sequence). This CDR3 is built from 17 residues. The CDR3 loop reads CASSAPRTSGALDEQFF. Here the CDR3 DNA reads TGTGCCAGCAGTGCCCCCAGGACTAGCGGGGCCTTGGATGAGCAGTTCTTC.

This clone has just one count. The chain carries TRBV13 and TRBJ2-7; 16 bases line up with TRBD2. Trimming removed 3 bases from V and 3 bases from J; junction bases left unmatched: 8. Per the germline V gene, CDR1 is PRHDT and CDR2 is FYEKMQ (reference sequence). CDR3 size: 18 residues. The CDR3 DNA follows: TGTGCCAGCAGCTTTTCTCCCGGGACTAGCGGGAGGGTCTACGAGCAGTACTTC. Its protein is CASSFSPGTSGRVYEQYF.

This chain connects TRBV11-2 to TRBJ2-5; TRBD1 is a possible D gene (5 bases). Germline V gene sequence: CDR1 SGHAT, CDR2 FQNNGV. V lost 6 bases and J 5 bases, leaving 19 bases between the germline ends. The CDR3 consists of 15 residues. The CDR3 DNA reads as TGTGCCAGCAGTCCCCCTCGCAGGGCCCACGAGACCCAGTACTTC. Translated, it gives CASSPPRRAHETQYF.